This is a list of T cell receptor beta chains from one sample in a study of Ad26.COV2.S vaccination and SARS-CoV-2 variants. Generated by immunoSEQ multiplex PCR, the TCRdb table keeps only in-frame clones and is missing some. The table lists more than 300,000 clones, 70% to 90% of them singletons. Sequenced material: peripheral blood, taken in a trial of Ad26.COV2.S vaccine versus placebo. The receptors were gathered from a person aged 18-65 years who received the Ad26.COV2.S COVID-19 vaccine or a placebo. The CDR3 runs from the conserved cysteine through the conserved F or W. D genes are given only for firm matches. Clone size is stated in some rows and not others, as once, few, many or a class when expanded.

D gene	clone size	V gene	J gene	CDR3 protein	CDR3 DNA
.	.	TRBV7-9	TRBJ2-2	CASSLAGNTGELFF	TGTGCCAGCAGCTTAGCGGGGAACACCGGGGAGCTGTTTTTT
.	.	TRBV5-1	TRBJ1-4	CASSPMFTGSPNEKLFF	TGCGCCAGCAGCCCAATGTTTACAGGGTCCCCTAATGAAAAACTGTTTTTT
.	.	TRBV5-1	TRBJ1-3	CASSIGTAGNTIYF	TGCGCCAGCAGCATCGGGACCGCCGGAAACACCATATATTTT
.	few	TRBV5-6	TRBJ2-2	CASSLGTLNTGELFF	TGTGCCAGCAGCCTCGGGACCCTGAACACCGGGGAGCTGTTTTTT
.	.	TRBV30	TRBJ2-2	CAWRPGLAGTGELFF	TGTGCCTGGAGGCCAGGTTTGGCGGGGACCGGGGAGCTGTTTTTT
.	.	TRBV2	TRBJ1-5	CASSEKTGNQPQHF	TGTGCCAGCAGTGAAAAGACCGGCAATCAGCCCCAGCATTTT
.	.	TRBV6-5	TRBJ2-1	CASRTPRDNPNEQFF	TGTGCCAGCAGGACACCCCGGGACAACCCCAATGAGCAGTTCTTC
.	.	TRBV4-1	TRBJ1-2	CTSSLETNYGYTF	TGCACCAGCAGCCTCGAAACTAACTATGGCTACACCTTC
.	.	TRBV7-2	TRBJ2-3	CASSLSPQVGDTQYF	TGTGCCAGCAGCTTAAGCCCCCAAGTCGGAGATACGCAGTATTTT
.	.	TRBV5-1	TRBJ2-1	CASSLVILTGLDYNEQFF	TGCGCCAGCAGCTTGGTTATCCTCACGGGACTCGATTACAATGAGCAGTTCTTC
TRBD1	.	TRBV7-9	TRBJ2-1	CASSLTGANTDEQFF	TGTGCCAGCAGCTTAACAGGGGCGAATACGGATGAGCAGTTCTTC
.	.	TRBV7-9	TRBJ1-1	CASSLEGHYTEAFF	TGTGCCAGCAGCTTAGAGGGACACTACACTGAAGCTTTCTTT
.	.	TRBV5-4	TRBJ2-3	CASSLGQYQDTQYF	TGTGCCAGCAGCTTGGGGCAGTATCAAGATACGCAGTATTTT
.	.	TRBV19	TRBJ2-2	CAISQPGDTGELFF	TGTGCCATATCACAGCCAGGGGACACCGGGGAGCTGTTTTTT
TRBD2	once	TRBV9	TRBJ2-3	CASSVTTSGGAGMRTDTQYF	TGTGCCAGCAGCGTCACTACTAGCGGGGGGGCCGGTATGAGAACAGATACGCAGTATTTT
.	.	TRBV2	TRBJ2-2	CASSKRDHTGGGELFF	TGTGCCAGCAGCAAACGGGACCACACCGGAGGCGGGGAGCTGTTTTTT
TRBD1	.	TRBV19	TRBJ2-5	CASRRQGARETQYF	TGTGCCAGTAGACGGCAGGGGGCCAGAGAGACCCAGTACTTC
.	.	TRBV3-1/TRBV3-2	TRBJ2-1	CASSQGLQYNEQFF	TGTGCCAGCAGCCAAGGGTTACAGTACAATGAGCAGTTCTTC
TRBD2	once	TRBV5-4	TRBJ2-5	CASSLRGGGETQYF	TGTGCCAGCAGCCTGCGGGGGGGCGGGGAGACCCAGTACTTC
TRBD2	.	TRBV7-3	TRBJ2-2	CASSLTTSGVGGELFF	TGTGCCAGCAGCTTAACGACTAGCGGGGTGGGCGGGGAGCTGTTTTTT
.	.	TRBV25-1	TRBJ1-2	CASLGTYGYTF	TGTGCCAGCCTTGGGACATATGGCTACACCTTC
TRBD1	.	TRBV7-2	TRBJ1-4	CASSQGRTGGGKLFF	TGTGCCAGCAGCCAAGGGAGGACAGGGGGTGGAAAACTGTTTTTT
.	.	TRBV7-9	TRBJ1-2	CASSSMTWGYTF	TGTGCCAGCAGCTCGATGACATGGGGCTACACCTTC
.	once	TRBV7-2	TRBJ1-6	CASSFQAYSPLHF	TGTGCCAGCAGCTTCCAGGCGTATTCACCCCTCCACTTT
TRBD1	.	TRBV4-2	TRBJ1-4	CASSRSDRAATNEKLFF	TGTGCCAGCAGCCGAAGCGACAGGGCAGCAACTAATGAAAAACTGTTTTTT
.	many	TRBV4-1	TRBJ1-4	CASSPTQGRLFF	TGCGCCAGCAGCCCCACTCAGGGGAGATTGTTTTTT
.	.	TRBV7-6	TRBJ1-3	CASTNFANSGNTIYF	TGTGCCAGCACCAACTTCGCTAACTCTGGAAACACCATATATTTT
.	.	TRBV7-9	TRBJ1-2	CASSFGMGAYGYTF	TGTGCCAGCAGCTTCGGCATGGGGGCCTATGGCTACACCTTC
TRBD2	.	TRBV7-9	TRBJ2-6	CASSRTRGASGANVLTF	TGTGCCAGCAGCCGTACGCGGGGGGCCTCTGGGGCCAACGTCCTGACTTTC
.	.	TRBV27	TRBJ2-1	CASSVSRGTEQFF	TGTGCCAGCAGTGTCTCGCGGGGTACTGAGCAGTTCTTC
.	.	TRBV12-3/TRBV12-4	TRBJ2-7	CASSNSGEQYF	TGTGCCAGCAGTAACTCGGGGGAGCAGTACTTC
TRBD1	.	TRBV6-2/TRBV6-3	TRBJ1-2	CASSTLTGGERGNYGYTF	TGTGCCAGCAGCACCCTTACAGGGGGCGAAAGGGGGAACTATGGCTACACCTTC
.	once	TRBV5-4	TRBJ1-1	CASSTRTEGGNEAFF	TGTGCCAGCAGCACCCGGACCGAGGGAGGAAATGAAGCTTTCTTT
.	.	TRBV7-9	TRBJ1-2	CASSLAEGAGYTF	TGTGCCAGCAGCTTAGCGGAAGGAGCTGGCTACACCTTC
.	.	TRBV14	TRBJ2-1	CASSQNTYNEQFF	TGTGCCAGCAGCCAAAACACCTACAATGAGCAGTTCTTC
.	.	TRBV7-2	TRBJ2-3	CASSLGGVALRTDTQYF	TGTGCCAGCAGCTTGGGGGGTGTAGCGCTCCGCACAGATACGCAGTATTTT
.	.	TRBV27	TRBJ1-6	CASSSYRDPGNSPLHF	TGTGCCAGCAGTTCTTACCGGGACCCCGGGAATTCACCCCTCCACTTT
.	.	TRBV2	TRBJ2-1	CASSSTMYNEQFF	TGTGCCAGCAGTTCTACTATGTACAATGAGCAGTTCTTC
.	.	TRBV18	TRBJ2-7	CASSPSYPGRSYEQYF	TGTGCCAGCTCACCGTCGTATCCCGGGCGCTCCTACGAGCAGTACTTC
.	.	TRBV10-1	TRBJ1-1	CASSESRNTEAFF	TGCGCCAGCAGTGAGTCCAGAAACACTGAAGCTTTCTTT
TRBD1	.	TRBV5-1	TRBJ1-2	CASSLGQGGGYTF	TGCGCCAGCAGTCTAGGACAGGGGGGTGGCTACACCTTC
TRBD1	.	TRBV18	TRBJ2-6	CASSPRMTGSPRGSGANVLTF	TGTGCCAGCTCACCAAGAATGACAGGGAGCCCCAGAGGGTCTGGGGCCAACGTCCTGACTTTC
TRBD1	.	TRBV5-1	TRBJ2-7	CASSRAGQGYEQYF	TGCGCCAGCAGCCGCGCGGGACAGGGCTACGAGCAGTACTTC
.	.	TRBV19	TRBJ1-6	CASSMGTNNSPLHF	TGTGCCAGTAGTATGGGGACTAATAATTCACCCCTCCACTTT
.	.	TRBV30	TRBJ1-1	CAWISTVNTEAFF	TGTGCCTGGATATCGACAGTGAACACTGAAGCTTTCTTT
.	.	TRBV4-2	TRBJ2-2	CASSQDQAGAGGELFF	TGTGCCAGCAGCCAAGATCAGGCAGGGGCGGGCGGGGAGCTGTTTTTT
TRBD2	.	TRBV5-1	TRBJ2-1	CASSRGGRDNEQFF	TGCGCCAGCAGCCGGGGGGGACGTGACAATGAGCAGTTCTTC
TRBD2	.	TRBV24-1	TRBJ2-3	CATSEGGLAGVRDTQYF	TGTGCCACCAGTGAGGGTGGACTAGCGGGGGTGAGAGATACGCAGTATTTT
.	.	TRBV5-4	TRBJ1-1	CASSLGGAGNTEAFF	TGTGCCAGCAGCTTGGGGGGGGCGGGCAACACTGAAGCTTTCTTT